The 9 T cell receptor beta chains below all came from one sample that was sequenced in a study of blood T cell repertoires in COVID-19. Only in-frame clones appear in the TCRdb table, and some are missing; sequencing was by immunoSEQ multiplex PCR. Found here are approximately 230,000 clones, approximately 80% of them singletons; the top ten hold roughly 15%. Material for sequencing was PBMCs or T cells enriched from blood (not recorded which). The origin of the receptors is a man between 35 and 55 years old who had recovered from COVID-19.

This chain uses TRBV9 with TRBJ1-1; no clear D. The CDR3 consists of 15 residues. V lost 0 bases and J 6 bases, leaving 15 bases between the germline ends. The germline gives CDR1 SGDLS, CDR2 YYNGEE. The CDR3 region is CASSVGEEISAEAFF. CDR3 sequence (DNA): TGTGCCAGCAGCGTAGGGGAGGAGATCAGCGCTGAAGCTTTCTTT.

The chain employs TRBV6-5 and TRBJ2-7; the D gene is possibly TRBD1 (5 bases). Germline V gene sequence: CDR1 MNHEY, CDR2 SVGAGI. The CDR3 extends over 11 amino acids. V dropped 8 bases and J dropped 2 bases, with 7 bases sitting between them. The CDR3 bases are TGTGCCAGCCGACAGACCTACGAGCAGTACTTC. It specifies CASRQTYEQYF.

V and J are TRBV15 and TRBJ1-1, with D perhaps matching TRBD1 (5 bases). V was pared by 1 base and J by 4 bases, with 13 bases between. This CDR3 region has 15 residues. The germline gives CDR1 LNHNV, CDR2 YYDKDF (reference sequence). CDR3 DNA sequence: TGTGCCACCAGCAGAGGGGGCAGGGTAGGCACTGAAGCTTTCTTT. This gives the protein CATSRGGRVGTEAFF.

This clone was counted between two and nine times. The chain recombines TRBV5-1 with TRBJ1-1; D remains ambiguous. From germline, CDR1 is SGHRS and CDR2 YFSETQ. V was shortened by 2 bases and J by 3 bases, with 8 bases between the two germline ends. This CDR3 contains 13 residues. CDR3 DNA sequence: TGCGCCAGCAGCTTCGACAAGGACACTGAAGCTTTCTTT. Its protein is CASSFDKDTEAFF.

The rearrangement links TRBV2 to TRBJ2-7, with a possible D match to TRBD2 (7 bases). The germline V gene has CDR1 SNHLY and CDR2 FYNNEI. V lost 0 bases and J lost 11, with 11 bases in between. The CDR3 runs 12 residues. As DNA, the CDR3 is TGTGCCAGCAGTGAAGCGGGGAGGGGGGAGTACTTC. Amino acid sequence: CASSEAGRGEYF.

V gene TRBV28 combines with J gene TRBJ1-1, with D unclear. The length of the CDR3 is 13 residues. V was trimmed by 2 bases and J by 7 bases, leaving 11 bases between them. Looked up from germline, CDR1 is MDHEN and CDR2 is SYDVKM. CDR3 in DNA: TGTGCCAGCAGTTTAATGGGGAGCCGTGAAGCTTTCTTT. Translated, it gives CASSLMGSREAFF.

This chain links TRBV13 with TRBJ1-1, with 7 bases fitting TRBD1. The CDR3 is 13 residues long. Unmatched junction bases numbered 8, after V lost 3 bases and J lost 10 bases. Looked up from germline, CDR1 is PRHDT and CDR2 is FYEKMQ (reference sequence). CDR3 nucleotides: TGTGCCAGCAGCTTGACAGGGTCTACGGGAGCTTTCTTT. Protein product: CASSLTGSTGAFF. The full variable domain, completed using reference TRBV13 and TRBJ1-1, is AAGVIQSPRHLIKEKRETATLKCYPIPRHDTVYWYQQGPGQDPQFLISFYEKMQSDKGSIPDRFSAQQFSDYHSELNMSSLELGDSALYFCASSLTGSTGAFFGQGTRLTVV.

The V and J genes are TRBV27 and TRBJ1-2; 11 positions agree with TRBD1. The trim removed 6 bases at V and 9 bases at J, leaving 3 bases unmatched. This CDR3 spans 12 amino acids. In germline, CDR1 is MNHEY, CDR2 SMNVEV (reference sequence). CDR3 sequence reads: CASSWTGGSYTF. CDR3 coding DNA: TGTGCCAGCAGCTGGACAGGGGGCAGCTACACCTTC.

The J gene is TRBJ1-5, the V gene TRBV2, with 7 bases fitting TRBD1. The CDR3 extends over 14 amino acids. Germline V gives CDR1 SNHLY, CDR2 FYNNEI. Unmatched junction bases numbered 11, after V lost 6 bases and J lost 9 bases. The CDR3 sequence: CASSPGQDMRPQHF. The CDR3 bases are TGTGCCAGCAGCCCCGGACAGGACATGCGGCCCCAGCATTTT. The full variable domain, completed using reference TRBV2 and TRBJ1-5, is EPEVTQTPSHQVTQMGQEVILRCVPISNHLYFYWYRQILGQKVEFLVSFYNNEISEKSEIFDDQFSVERPDGSNFTLKIRSTKLEDSAMYFCASSPGQDMRPQHFGDGTRLSIL.